The 25 T cell receptor beta chains listed next were all sequenced from one sample in a study of HIV-infected patients and healthy controls. cDNA was made from roughly 500 ng RNA using alpha and beta constant primers. Using multiplexing indices, alpha and beta chain libraries were generated apart by chain-specific third strand synthesis. Each CDR3 protein gets one entry after TCRdb re-called the 5' RACE reads with MiXCR. The repertoire consists of nearly 25,000 distinct CDR3 sequences, with about 8.5% occurring once and the leading ten covering 3% to 4.5%. The repertoire came from unfractionated whole blood and reflected all unsorted peripheral T cells. Material for sequencing was blood. Every receptor here comes from an adult in good health.

The rearrangement uses TRBV6-2 or TRBV6-3 and TRBJ2-7; 8 bases map to TRBD1. The V gene end was trimmed by 6 bases and the J gene end by 6 bases; junction bases not matched to a gene: 1. The V gene's germline CDR1 is MNHEY and CDR2 SVGEGT. This CDR3 spans 11 amino acids. The CDR3 sequence is CASSTGGEQYF. CDR3 nucleotide sequence: TGTGCCAGCAGCACAGGGGGCGAGCAGTACTTC.

This clonotype is judged medium-sized. The rearrangement uses TRBV2 and TRBJ2-7; 8 positions agree with TRBD1. CDR3 size: 16 residues. V was clipped by 5 bases and J by 4 bases; unmatched bases: 13. CDR1 and CDR2 (germline): SNHLY, FYNNEI. The CDR3 nucleotides read TGTGCCAGCAGTCCCCGGGGCACAGGGGGTCGGTACGAGCAGTACTTC. Amino acids: CASSPRGTGGRYEQYF.

This clonotype was observed at least ten times. CDR3 nucleotides: TGTGCCAGCAGTTTAAGGCGGGGGGGGACCCAGTACTTC. This translates into CASSLRRGGTQYF. V is TRBV12-3 or TRBV12-4 and J is TRBJ2-5; 9 nucleotides align to TRBD2. CDR3 size: 13 residues. V gave up 2 bases and J gave up 7 bases; unmatched junction bases: 2.

This clonotype has a count of ten or more. The J gene is TRBJ2-3, the V gene TRBV7-9, with TRBD1 identical over 10 bases. Germline V gene data show CDR1 as SEHNR and CDR2 as FQNEAQ (reference sequence). There are 15 residues in the CDR3. V lost 5 bases and J lost 2; bases outside the gene matches: 4. The DNA for the CDR3 is TGTGCCAGCAGCCAGGGACAGGGGTACACAGATACGCAGTATTTT. Translating gives CASSQGQGYTDTQYF. Together with reference TRBV7-9 and TRBJ2-3, the CDR3 gives the full variable domain: DTGVSQNPRHKITKRGQNVTFRCDPISEHNRLYWYRQTLGQGPEFLTYFQNEAQLEKSRLLSDRFSAERPKGSFSTLEIQRTEQGDSAMYLCASSQGQGYTDTQYFGPGTRLTVL.

This clonotype was observed many times. The chain couples TRBV13 to TRBJ1-1; D uncertain. Trimming shortened V by 6 bases and J by 1 base, and 12 bases separated the two germline ends. The germline gives CDR1 PRHDT, CDR2 FYEKMQ (reference sequence). The CDR3 covers 14 residues. CDR3 DNA sequence: TGTGCCAGCAGGGAAGTATCTCGGAACACTGAAGCTTTCTTT. The encoded protein is CASREVSRNTEAFF. Filled out from reference TRBV13 and TRBJ1-1, the complete variable domain reads AAGVIQSPRHLIKEKRETATLKCYPIPRHDTVYWYQQGPGQDPQFLISFYEKMQSDKGSIPDRFSAQQFSDYHSELNMSSLELGDSALYFCASREVSRNTEAFFGQGTRLTVV.

This clonotype has ten or more counts. The chain recombines TRBV6-6 with TRBJ2-3, with D possibly matching TRBD2 (7 bases). V was pared by 11 bases and J by 2 bases, with 17 bases between. Germline values: CDR1 MNHNY, CDR2 SVGAGI (reference sequence). The CDR3 covers 14 residues. CDR3 amino acids: CAALLGGPTDTQYF. In DNA form, the CDR3 reads TGTGCCGCGTTACTCGGGGGGCCCACAGATACGCAGTATTTT.

A few counts support this clonotype. The J gene is TRBJ1-2, the V gene TRBV10-3; 10 bases are a match to TRBD1. The CDR3 has 13 residues. Trimming took 10 bases from V and 6 from J; bases not matched to a gene: 8. CDR1 is ENHRY and CDR2 is SYGVKD in the germline V gene. The CDR3 loop is CATWTGGYDGYTF. CDR3 bases: TGTGCCACCTGGACAGGGGGGTATGATGGCTACACCTTC.

The sample holds many counts of this clonotype. This rearrangement joins TRBV7-2 to TRBJ1-1; 7 nucleotides align to TRBD1. The length of the CDR3 is 14 residues. V gave up 1 base and J gave up 7 bases; unmatched junction bases: 6. The germline gives CDR1 SGHTA, CDR2 FQGNSA. DNA of the CDR3: TGTGCCAGCAGCTTAGACAGGGGTTTTGTTGAAGCTTTCTTT. The encoded protein is CASSLDRGFVEAFF.

Many counts were recorded for this clonotype. Written as DNA, the CDR3 is TGTGCCAGCAGCCGCAGGGGCAGAACTGAAGCTTTCTTT. It codes for CASSRRGRTEAFF. The chain has TRBV13 and TRBJ1-1, with TRBD1 as a possible D gene (6 bases). This CDR3 has 13 amino acids. CDR1 is PRHDT and CDR2 is FYEKMQ in the germline V gene (reference sequence). Between the trimmed V and J ends, which lost 5 bases and 5 bases, there was a span of 12 bases.

The chain carries TRBV3-1 and TRBJ2-7, with TRBD1 matching 8 bases. CDR1 and CDR2 (germline): LGHDT, YNNKEL (reference sequence). The CDR3 covers 16 residues. Losses at the gene ends were 2 bases for V and 7 bases for J; bases not matched to a gene: 13. Written as DNA, the CDR3 is TGTGCCAGCAGCCAAAAGTGGACAGGGTCCTACAATGAGCAGTACTTC. Translated: CASSQKWTGSYNEQYF.

This clonotype was seen at least ten times. This chain links TRBV7-2 with TRBJ1-2; D gene ambiguous. The CDR3 consists of 12 residues. Germline V gene lookup returns CDR1 SGHTA and CDR2 FQGNSA. V lost 1 base, J lost 7 bases, and 7 bases lay in between. CDR3 bases: TGTGCCAGCAGCTTAGATGGACGTGGCTACACCTTC. Translation gives CASSLDGRGYTF.

The table lists this clonotype with a few counts. CDR3 nucleotides: TGTGCCTGGAGTGCGGACAGGGTGAAGAAAGCTTTCTTT. It translates to CAWSADRVKKAFF. The chain has TRBV30 and TRBJ1-1; TRBD1 aligns across 8 bases. This CDR3 spans 13 amino acids. Germline lookup yields CDR1 GTSNPN and CDR2 SVGIG (reference sequence). After removal of 1 base from V and 9 bases from J, the junction contained 7 bases not matched to a gene. The complete variable domain, with remaining parts taken from reference TRBV30 and TRBJ1-1, reads SQTIHQWPATLVQPVGSPLSLECTVEGTSNPNLYWYRQAAGRGLQLLFYSVGIGQISSEVPQNLSASRPQDRQFILSSKKLLLSDSGFYLCAWSADRVKKAFFGQGTRLTVV.

This clonotype has a count of ten or more. This chain uses TRBV27 with TRBJ2-7; D call uncertain. Per germline, CDR1 MNHEY and CDR2 SMNVEV (reference sequence). Trimming left V 6 bases short and J 3 bases short, with 12 bases between. The CDR3 covers 13 residues. CDR3 amino acids: CASSLWRNYEQYF. CDR3 sequence (DNA): TGTGCCAGCAGCCTGTGGCGGAACTACGAGCAGTACTTC.

This clonotype came up a few times. This chain links TRBV29-1 with TRBJ1-1; D is ambiguous. The CDR3 covers 15 residues. Looked up from germline, CDR1 is SQVTM and CDR2 is ANQGSEA. Trimming took off 2 bases at V and 1 base at J, with 14 bases between the two ends. CDR3 in DNA: TGCAGCGTTGAACAGAGGGCCAGTAAGAACACTGAAGCTTTCTTT. It is translated as CSVEQRASKNTEAFF.

The chain has TRBV10-3 and TRBJ2-7, with D possibly being TRBD1 or TRBD2 (5 bases each). V was clipped by 3 bases and J by 6 bases, with 21 bases between them. The V gene's germline CDR1 is ENHRY and CDR2 SYGVKD. This CDR3 comprises 16 residues. In DNA, the CDR3 is TGTGCCATCAGTGACTTCAGGGAGAGTGTCGGGGCCGAGCAGTACTTC. The encoded protein is CAISDFRESVGAEQYF.

This clonotype was seen at least ten times. The chain combines TRBV11-1 with TRBJ1-2; perhaps TRBD1 as D (6 bases). Per the germline V gene, CDR1 is SGHAT and CDR2 is FQDESV (reference sequence). V was pared by 1 base and J by 7 bases, with 10 bases between. This CDR3 is built from 13 residues. The CDR3 DNA reads as TGTGCCAGCAGCTTAGGTCAGGGGTTTGGCTACACCTTC. It is translated as CASSLGQGFGYTF.

As concerns this clonotype: Possible read error: a much larger clone is one base away. J is TRBJ1-2 and V is TRBV12-3 or TRBV12-4, with D unresolved. Trimming pared 3 bases from V and 6 bases from J, leaving 5 bases between. This CDR3 spans 11 amino acids. The CDR3 DNA sequence: TGTGCCAGCAGTTTCGTGAATGGCTACACCTTC. This translates into CASSFVNGYTF.

The table lists this clonotype with a count of one. The CDR3 reads CASIRSGGQGTDTQYF. Written as DNA, the CDR3 is TGTGCCAGCATCCGGAGCGGGGGGCAAGGCACAGATACGCAGTATTTT. The chain carries TRBV6-1 and TRBJ2-3, with 9 positions matching TRBD2. V shed 7 bases, J shed 1 base, and the junction held 9 bases outside the gene matches. The germline V gene has CDR1 MNHNS and CDR2 SASEGT. CDR3 size: 16 residues.

Many counts were recorded for this clonotype. The chain employs TRBV6-1 and TRBJ2-1; no firm D call. Deletions cut 3 bases from V and 0 bases from J, with 6 bases between. Germline V gene data show CDR1 as MNHNS and CDR2 as SASEGT. CDR3 length: 14 residues. This chain's CDR3 is CASSDWGSYNEQFF. In DNA, the CDR3 is TGTGCCAGCAGTGATTGGGGCTCCTACAATGAGCAGTTCTTC.

This clonotype was found many times. The chain joins TRBV7-9 to TRBJ1-1, with D uncertain. Germline-derived CDR1 and CDR2 are SEHNR and FQNEAQ (reference sequence). This CDR3 has 15 residues. V dropped 4 bases and J dropped 6 bases, with 18 bases sitting between them. CDR3 protein: CASSYQEKGEAEAFF. The CDR3 region has the DNA TGTGCCAGCAGCTACCAGGAGAAGGGAGAGGCTGAAGCTTTCTTT.

This clonotype has a count of ten or more. The chain recombines TRBV12-3 or TRBV12-4 with TRBJ1-1; D is ambiguous. Between the trimmed V and J ends, which lost 4 bases and 0 bases, there was a span of 12 bases. The CDR3 length is 15 residues. The CDR3 nucleotides read TGTGCCAGCAGTTCCCGTTGGACCATGAACACTGAAGCTTTCTTT. It specifies CASSSRWTMNTEAFF.

This clonotype was detected a few times. The gene calls are TRBV24-1 and TRBJ2-3, with D uncertain. Deletions cut 0 bases from V and 6 bases from J, with 3 bases between. This CDR3 region has 12 residues. Germline values: CDR1 KGHDR, CDR2 SFDVKD. The CDR3 DNA follows: TGTGCCACCAGTGATTTGCTGGATACGCAGTATTTT. Its protein is CATSDLLDTQYF.

The chain employs TRBV7-9 and TRBJ2-3; D perhaps matches TRBD1 (5 bases). Germline V lookup: CDR1 SEHNR, CDR2 FQNEAQ (reference sequence). Trimming removed 1 base at V and 0 bases at J, with 11 bases between. This CDR3 is built from 16 residues. The CDR3 region is CASSLGQSLSTDTQYF. The CDR3 bases are TGTGCCAGCAGCTTAGGACAGTCCTTAAGCACAGATACGCAGTATTTT.

This clonotype was found many times. The DNA for the CDR3 is TGTGCCAGCAGCCAAGAACAGGGGAACACCGGGGAGCTGTTTTTT. Its protein product is CASSQEQGNTGELFF. The chain carries TRBV4-2 and TRBJ2-2; D possibly corresponds to TRBD1 (6 bases). Trimming took 0 bases from V and 1 from J, leaving 6 bases between them. The CDR3 is made up of 15 amino acids. CDR1 LGHNA and CDR2 YNFKEQ come from the germline V gene.

This clonotype has ten or more counts. The V and J genes are TRBV6-5 and TRBJ1-5, with D hard to call. Germline V gene data show CDR1 as MNHEY and CDR2 as SVGAGI. V was shortened by 0 bases and J by 0 bases, with 6 bases between the two germline ends. This CDR3 contains 15 residues. In nucleotides, the CDR3 is TGTGCCAGCAGTTACTCCCAGTATAGCAATCAGCCCCAGCATTTT. This translates into CASSYSQYSNQPQHF.